This T cell receptor beta chain was observed in a study of cytomegalovirus exposure and HLA in healthy donors. Findings of the study overall: A later analysis reportedly found that, within productive TCRs, an Asian-associated ancestry cluster had fewer N-insertions than the mean observed across the roughly 630 donors. As a later analysis revealed, the rate of TCR association differed by HLA locus, with DRB1 most and HLA-C fewest. Later on, a genetic analysis was performed. It linked a missense variant in DCLRE1C with V- and J-gene trimming of TCR beta.

Amplification used 60 Vbeta primers and 13 Jbeta primers. Some clones are missing from TCRdb's copy, which holds only in-frame ones; the method was immunoSEQ multiplex PCR. The sample records fewer than 250,000 clones, around 84% being singletons. Notes on this clone: As yet, its antigen is unknown.

Germline V CDR1 and CDR2: MNHEY, SVGAGI. This CDR3 contains 13 residues. V dropped 5 bases and J dropped 4 bases, with 9 bases sitting between them. The rearrangement uses TRBV6-5 and TRBJ1-5; no definite D call. The TCR comes from a man in his forties in good health and CMV-seropositive. What was sequenced was PBMCs. The DNA for the CDR3 is TGTGCCAGCAGTGACTGGCAGAATCAGCCCCAGCATTTT. Its protein is CASSDWQNQPQHF.